The text below deals with one T cell receptor (beta chain). Its antigen remains unidentified. The sample originates from a study of T cell repertoires in cytomegalovirus infection. Whole-study results and caveats: Dominant in the ex vivo response were TCR beta clonotypes restricted by HLA-C and specific for CMV.

One entry per CDR3 protein, called by TCRdb with MiXCR from the reads. The sample records roughly 230,000 distinct CDR3 sequences, over 20% being singletons. The V end was cut by 6 bases, the J end by 2 bases, with 16 bases between. The CDR3 has 14 residues. Germline V lookup: CDR1 DFQATT, CDR2 SNEGSKA (reference sequence). The sample was CD8+ T cells from PBMCs. The clonotype comes from a human donor in good health (CMV status not recorded). Some clones in this sample may be carry-over from other donors' samples. The chain employs TRBV20-1 and TRBJ2-5; weak D call: TRBD1 (6 bases). The CDR3 DNA reads as TGCAGTGCGCCAACAGGGCCCTTTCAAGAGACCCAGTACTTC. Protein: CSAPTGPFQETQYF.